One sample yielded the 22 T cell receptor beta chains listed below, sequenced in a study of T cell changes during pregnancy in multiple sclerosis. Sequencing was performed with immunoSEQ multiplex PCR; in TCRdb, only in-frame clones are kept and a portion is missing. The data show over 50,000 clones, roughly 87% seen once. The material sequenced was peripheral blood, taken in the first trimester of pregnancy. The receptors shown here come from a female donor with multiple sclerosis, enrolled in a pregnancy study.

The V gene is TRBV9, the J gene TRBJ2-3; D is possibly TRBD2 (7 bases). Per the germline V gene, CDR1 is SGDLS and CDR2 is YYNGEE. The CDR3 runs 14 residues. The germline V and J ends were trimmed by 2 bases and 6 bases, with 13 bases remaining between them. CDR3 sequence (DNA): TGTGCCAGCAGCGTCCGGGGGGCGCCGGATACGCAGTATTTT. Amino acid sequence: CASSVRGAPDTQYF. The full variable domain, completed using reference TRBV9 and TRBJ2-3, is DSGVTQTPKHLITATGQRVTLRCSPRSGDLSVYWYQQSLDQGLQFLIQYYNGEERAKGNILERFSAQQFPDLHSELNLSSLELGDSALYFCASSVRGAPDTQYFGPGTRLTVL.

V gene TRBV9 combines with J gene TRBJ2-3; 8 bases are a match to TRBD2. CDR3 length: 15 amino acids. The ends lost 3 bases at V and 6 bases at J; junction bases unmatched: 9. Germline CDR1 reads SGDLS; CDR2 reads YYNGEE. The CDR3 protein is CASSAATSGIDTQYF. CDR3 in DNA: TGTGCCAGCAGCGCGGCTACTAGCGGTATCGATACGCAGTATTTT.

This clone was seen a few times. This rearrangement joins TRBV7-9 to TRBJ1-1; D is unclear. CDR1 SEHNR and CDR2 FQNEAQ come from the germline V gene (reference sequence). Trimming removed 5 bases from V and 5 bases from J, with 6 bases in between. The CDR3 covers 11 residues. For the CDR3, the DNA is TGTGCCAGCAGCCCGTATACTGAAGCTTTCTTT. This translates into CASSPYTEAFF.

The J gene is TRBJ1-1, the V gene TRBV6-5; D ambiguous. Per the germline V gene, CDR1 is MNHEY and CDR2 is SVGAGI. This CDR3 is built from 14 residues. Trimming removed 6 bases at V and 2 bases at J, with 13 bases between. DNA for the CDR3: TGTGCCAGCAGATCAGCGGACCGAAACACTGAAGCTTTCTTT. It is translated as CASRSADRNTEAFF.

The V gene is TRBV19, the J gene TRBJ2-3; possibly TRBD1 for D (8 bases). Trimming removed 2 bases from V and 7 bases from J, with 16 bases in between. CDR3 length equals 15 residues. CDR1 LNHDA and CDR2 SQIVND come from the germline V gene (reference sequence). DNA of the CDR3: TGTGCCAGTAGTATACGAACAGGGGGGGCTTATACGCAGTATTTT. It is translated as CASSIRTGGAYTQYF. The full variable domain, its missing parts supplied by reference TRBV19 and TRBJ2-3, is DGGITQSPKYLFRKEGQNVTLSCEQNLNHDAMYWYRQDPGQGLRLIYYSQIVNDFQKGDIAEGYSVSREKKESFPLTVTSAQKNPTAFYLCASSIRTGGAYTQYFGPGTRLTVL.

The V and J genes are TRBV5-1 and TRBJ2-3; D is undetermined. Deletions cut 1 base from V and 5 bases from J, with 11 bases between. Germline lookup yields CDR1 SGHRS and CDR2 YFSETQ. This CDR3 has 14 amino acids. CDR3 in DNA: TGCGCCAGCAGCTTGTGGGCCGAAGGAGATACGCAGTATTTT. This gives the protein CASSLWAEGDTQYF.

The rearrangement uses TRBV27 and TRBJ2-5, with TRBD1 matching over 12 bases. J gave up 4 bases and V 6 bases, and 6 bases lay outside the gene matches. CDR1 is MNHEY, CDR2 SMNVEV, per germline (reference sequence). The CDR3 spans 15 residues. The CDR3 sequence is CASRVRDRGPETQYF. CDR3 nucleotide sequence: TGTGCCAGCAGAGTAAGGGACAGGGGGCCAGAGACCCAGTACTTC.

The chain has TRBV5-1 and TRBJ1-2; 7 positions agree with TRBD1. V gave up 0 bases and J gave up 5 bases; unmatched junction bases: 10. This CDR3 is built from 16 residues. Germline CDR1 and CDR2: SGHRS and YFSETQ. CDR3: CASSLVASDRQYGYTF. For the CDR3, the DNA is TGCGCCAGCAGCTTGGTTGCGTCGGACAGGCAGTATGGCTACACCTTC. Filled out from reference TRBV5-1 and TRBJ1-2, the complete variable domain reads KAGVTQTPRYLIKTRGQQVTLSCSPISGHRSVSWYQQTPGQGLQFLFEYFSETQRNKGNFPGRFSGRQFSNSRSEMNVSTLELGDSALYLCASSLVASDRQYGYTFGSGTRLTVV.

The rearrangement uses TRBV11-2 and TRBJ1-2; D gene uncertain. The germline V gene encodes CDR1 SGHAT and CDR2 FQNNGV. Trimming left V 2 bases short and J 4 bases short, with 8 bases between. CDR3 length: 13 residues. Written as DNA, the CDR3 is TGTGCCAGCAGCTTACCGGGTACCTATGGCTACACCTTC. Amino acids: CASSLPGTYGYTF.

V and J are TRBV14 and TRBJ2-1; weak D call: TRBD2 (5 bases). V lost 4 bases and J lost 0, with 13 bases in between. Germline assignment: CDR1 SGHDN and CDR2 FVKESK. The length of the CDR3 is 16 residues. Here the CDR3 reads CASSPWAGVSYNEQFF. DNA of the CDR3: TGTGCCAGCAGCCCTTGGGCGGGCGTCTCCTACAATGAGCAGTTCTTC.

This sequence joins TRBV7-9 and TRBJ2-7; the D gene is possibly TRBD2 (5 bases). V was shortened by 5 bases and J by 2 bases, with 16 bases between the two germline ends. The CDR3 consists of 15 residues. Germline-derived CDR1 and CDR2 are SEHNR and FQNEAQ (reference sequence). Here the CDR3 reads CASSTPAGLTYEQYF. The CDR3 bases are TGTGCCAGCAGCACCCCGGCGGGCCTTACCTACGAGCAGTACTTC.

CDR3: CASSPLYPGLAHNEQFF. The CDR3 nucleotides read TGTGCCAGCAGCCCGCTCTACCCGGGACTAGCGCACAATGAGCAGTTCTTC. The rearrangement links TRBV7-7 to TRBJ2-1; TRBD2 aligns across 10 bases. The junction had 12 bases not matched to a gene; V was cut back by 5 bases and J by 5 bases. The V gene's germline CDR1 is SSHAT and CDR2 FNYEAQ (reference sequence). The CDR3 loop spans 17 amino acids.

The chain has TRBV27 and TRBJ2-2; possibly TRBD2 for D (6 bases). The CDR3 contains 16 residues. From germline, CDR1 is MNHEY and CDR2 SMNVEV (reference sequence). Trimming stripped 1 base from V and 5 bases from J, with 14 bases between. The DNA for the CDR3 is TGTGCCAGCAGTTTATTTTTGGCGGGGTATACCGGGGAGCTGTTTTTT. Residues: CASSLFLAGYTGELFF.

The gene calls are TRBV4-2 and TRBJ2-7; 8 nucleotides agree with TRBD1. This CDR3 contains 15 residues. Germline V gene sequence: CDR1 LGHNA, CDR2 YNFKEQ. J lost 3 bases, V lost 1 base, and 5 bases had no gene match. CDR3 protein: CASSQARDRLYEQYF. CDR3 DNA sequence: TGTGCCAGCAGCCAAGCGCGGGACAGGCTCTACGAGCAGTACTTC.

V and J are TRBV5-4 and TRBJ2-2; 12 bases fit TRBD1. Per germline, CDR1 SGHNT and CDR2 YYREEE (reference sequence). The CDR3 totals 15 residues. V was clipped by 3 bases and J by 5 bases; unmatched bases: 2. The CDR3 region has the DNA TGTGCCAGCAGCTGGGGACAGGGGGCTACCGGGGAGCTGTTTTTT. Protein sequence: CASSWGQGATGELFF.

This chain uses TRBV5-1 with TRBJ2-5; TRBD2 agrees at 7 bases. Germline CDR1 SGHRS, CDR2 YFSETQ. The CDR3 extends over 13 amino acids. Trimming removed 5 bases from V and 4 bases from J; junction bases left unmatched: 5. The CDR3 sequence is CASRTGGGETQYF. CDR3 coding DNA: TGCGCCAGCAGAACGGGGGGTGGAGAGACCCAGTACTTC. The full variable domain, completed using reference TRBV5-1 and TRBJ2-5, is KAGVTQTPRYLIKTRGQQVTLSCSPISGHRSVSWYQQTPGQGLQFLFEYFSETQRNKGNFPGRFSGRQFSNSRSEMNVSTLELGDSALYLCASRTGGGETQYFGPGTRLLVL.

The chain is built from TRBV9 and TRBJ2-7; D is perhaps TRBD2 (6 bases). Germline V CDR1 and CDR2: SGDLS, YYNGEE. V was trimmed by 5 bases and J by 3 bases, leaving 12 bases between them. The CDR3 spans 13 residues. CDR3 nucleotide sequence: TGTGCCAGCAGTGGGTCCGGGGGCTACGAGCAGTACTTC. Amino acids: CASSGSGGYEQYF.

This clone was seen a handful of times. The chain has TRBV2 and TRBJ1-1; tentative D call: TRBD1 (6 bases). Looked up from germline, CDR1 is SNHLY and CDR2 is FYNNEI. V was pared by 5 bases and J by 5 bases, with 24 bases between. There are 17 residues in the CDR3. The CDR3 reads CASSPTLTGGGATEAFF. The CDR3 coding sequence is TGTGCCAGCAGTCCTACCCTTACGGGAGGGGGGGCGACTGAAGCTTTCTTT.

The chain recombines TRBV29-1 with TRBJ2-7; 10 nucleotides align to TRBD2. Trimming cost V 0 bases and J 3 bases; bases outside gene matches: 5. There are 15 residues in the CDR3. In germline, CDR1 is SQVTM, CDR2 ANQGSEA. Here the CDR3 reads CSVEDRTSGNYEQYF. CDR3 in DNA: TGCAGCGTTGAAGACCGGACTAGCGGCAACTACGAGCAGTACTTC.

V usage is TRBV5-7 and J usage is TRBJ2-7; 7 positions match TRBD1. TRBV5-7 is an ORF, and what it does is uncertain. V lost 4 bases and J lost 0; bases outside the gene matches: 4. The CDR3 sequence is 14 residues long. CDR3 residues: CASSPGQISYEQYF. CDR3 bases: TGTGCCAGCAGCCCGGGACAGATCTCCTACGAGCAGTACTTC.

V is TRBV20-1 and J is TRBJ2-5; D remains unclear. Trimming pared 1 base from V and 4 bases from J, leaving 4 bases between. The CDR3 length is 11 residues. Germline-derived CDR1 and CDR2 are DFQATT and SNEGSKA (reference sequence). The CDR3 region has the DNA TGCAGTGCTAGAGCGGTAGAGACCCAGTACTTC. Translation gives CSARAVETQYF.

The V gene is TRBV30, the J gene TRBJ2-1, with a tentative D call TRBD2 (5 bases). Trimming shortened V by 0 bases and J by 5 bases, and 14 bases separated the two germline ends. Germline CDR1 reads GTSNPN; CDR2 reads SVGIG (reference sequence). The CDR3 is 15 residues long. The DNA for the CDR3 is TGTGCCTGGAGTGTACGAGGGAGTATCCACAATGAGCAGTTCTTC. Encoded protein: CAWSVRGSIHNEQFF.